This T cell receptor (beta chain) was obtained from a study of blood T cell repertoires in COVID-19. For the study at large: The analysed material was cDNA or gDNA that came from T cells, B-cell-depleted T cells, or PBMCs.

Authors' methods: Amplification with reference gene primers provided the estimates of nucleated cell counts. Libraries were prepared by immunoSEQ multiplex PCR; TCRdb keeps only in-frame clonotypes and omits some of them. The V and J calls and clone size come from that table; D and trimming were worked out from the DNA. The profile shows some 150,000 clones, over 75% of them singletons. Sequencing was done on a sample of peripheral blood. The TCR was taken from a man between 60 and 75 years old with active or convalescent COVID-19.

This chain's CDR3 is CASSLLAHGYTF. The CDR3 DNA follows: TGTGCCAGCAGTTTATTAGCCCATGGCTACACCTTC. The chain links TRBV28 to TRBJ1-2; D is unresolved. The germline V gene has CDR1 MDHEN and CDR2 SYDVKM. The CDR3 sequence is 12 residues long. The V end was cut by 1 base, the J end by 6 bases, with 6 bases between.